The source of this T cell receptor (beta chain) is a study of blood T cell repertoires in COVID-19. This clone showed up just once. Assay used: immunoSEQ multiplex PCR; TCRdb lists only in-frame clones, some missing. The sample carries roughly 220,000 clones, about 85% recorded once. This CDR3 contains 12 residues. V was pared by 12 bases and J by 7 bases, with 7 bases of the junction left unmatched. The V gene's germline CDR1 is KGHDR and CDR2 SFDVKD. The chain couples TRBV24-1 to TRBJ2-2; TRBD2 aligns across 7 bases. The source is a woman aged 45-59 years with COVID-19, enrolled during active disease. Material: peripheral blood. The CDR3 coding sequence is TGTGCCGTATTGGGGGGGGACGGGGAGCTGTTTTTT. It is translated as CAVLGGDGELFF.